The T cell receptor (beta chain) described here comes from a study of T cell responses to AZD1222 COVID-19 vaccine. Whole-study results and caveats: Donors in the cohort were predominantly white British and more often female, and clonal diversity was possibly underestimated. Regions 160-218 and 743-854 held dominance among vaccine-associated CD4 TCRs, which spanned spike.

A note on this clone: The antigen remains undetermined.

The CDR3 consists of 14 residues. Germline loops: CDR1 SGHTA, CDR2 FQGTGA. V dropped 3 bases and J dropped 1 base, with 4 bases sitting between them. Profiling relied on immunoSEQ multiplex PCR, and the TCRdb table lists in-frame clones only, not all of them. Among approximately 150,000 clones listed, just under 90% were seen once. The sequencing used peripheral blood, collected 28 days after the second dose of the MenACWY control vaccine. This rearrangement joins TRBV7-3 to TRBJ2-6, with D uncertain. The source of this sequence is an adult who received the MenACWY meningococcal vaccine as a control. Here the CDR3 DNA reads TGTGCCAGCAGCTTGAGTTCTGGGGCCAACGTCCTGACTTTC. This codes for CASSLSSGANVLTF.